This entry is about one TCR beta chain. Its antigen is not identified. This specimen comes from a study of blood T cells in healthy people across ages. On the study more broadly: Template switching caught about one barcoded beta molecule for each two T cells. Study results and caveats: Leaving the PBMCs unsorted stopped any conclusive comparison of naive versus antigen-experienced cells. Diversity estimates drawn from one million T cells were deemed underestimates.

A second PCR, run for about 6 to 12 cycles, used a sample-barcoded 5' primer plus a J-beta primer mix. TCRdb redid the calling of the 5' RACE reads with MiXCR, one entry per CDR3 protein. The sample carries about 1.1 million distinct CDR3 sequences, roughly two fifths recorded once. A minimum of 6 micrograms of total RNA was extracted per sample. Germline assignment: CDR1 DFQATT and CDR2 SNEGSKA (reference sequence). Trimming took off 4 bases at V and 4 bases at J, with 5 bases between the two ends. This CDR3 is 12 amino acids long. The specimen sequenced was blood. The rearrangement links TRBV20-1 to TRBJ2-6; D uncertain. The receptor was isolated from a man aged 18-30 years in good health. CDR3 bases: TGCAGTGCTAATTCCGGGGCCAACGTCCTGACTTTC. As protein: CSANSGANVLTF.